What follows are 7 T cell receptor beta chains derived from one specimen sequenced in a study of cytomegalovirus exposure and HLA in healthy donors. PCR amplification relied on 60 Vbeta primers (plus 13 Jbeta primers). Clones were sequenced by immunoSEQ multiplex PCR, and TCRdb holds only the in-frame ones, with some missing. Of 150,000 to 200,000 clones in the sample, 78% were seen once. Sequences were obtained from PBMCs. Source of these receptors: a woman in her 30s in good health and CMV-seropositive.

CDR3: CATQKTYEQYF. The CDR3, as DNA: TGTGCCACACAGAAGACCTACGAGCAGTACTTC. V is TRBV27 and J is TRBJ2-5, with D unresolved. The end of the DNA is better explained by TRBJ2-7, so the J call may be wrong. CDR3 size: 11 residues. The germline V gene has CDR1 MNHEY and CDR2 SMNVEV (reference sequence).

The J gene is TRBJ2-5, the V gene TRBV15; possible D gene TRBD1, 6 bases. The J call may be in error: the DNA end matches TRBJ2-7 better. From germline, CDR1 is LNHNV and CDR2 YYDKDF (reference sequence). CDR3 length equals 14 residues. Written as DNA, the CDR3 is TGTGCCACCAGCAGAGCGCAGGGGTGGGGCGAGCAGTACTTC. Translation gives CATSRAQGWGEQYF.

The genes are TRBV5-1 and TRBJ2-3; 10 bases line up with TRBD1. Losses at the gene ends were 3 bases for V and 3 bases for J; bases not matched to a gene: 13. The CDR3 is 18 amino acids. Germline lookup yields CDR1 SGHRS and CDR2 YFSETQ. CDR3 residues: CASSSRDNRTGGTDTQYF. CDR3 bases: TGCGCCAGCAGCTCCCGGGACAACCGGACAGGGGGGACAGATACGCAGTATTTT.

The genes are TRBV5-6 and TRBJ1-1; no clear D gene. Trimming removed 2 bases at V and 1 base at J, with 12 bases between. Looked up from germline, CDR1 is SGHDT and CDR2 is YYEEEE. This CDR3 contains 15 residues. The CDR3 loop is CASSFWALSNTEAFF. The CDR3 DNA sequence: TGTGCCAGCAGCTTTTGGGCGCTGTCGAACACTGAAGCTTTCTTT.

The rearrangement uses TRBV19 and TRBJ1-2; D not resolved. The CDR3 sequence is 13 residues long. Germline V lookup: CDR1 LNHDA, CDR2 SQIVND (reference sequence). The V end was cut by 4 bases, the J end by 9 bases, with 15 bases between. CDR3 sequence: CASSTEDTMSYTF. The CDR3 region has the DNA TGTGCCAGTAGTACGGAGGATACTATGAGCTACACCTTC.

The chain links TRBV5-1 to TRBJ2-7; possibly TRBD1 for D (6 bases). The CDR3 sequence is 12 residues long. The germline V and J ends were trimmed by 3 bases and 3 bases, with 7 bases remaining between them. Germline lookup yields CDR1 SGHRS and CDR2 YFSETQ. Written as DNA, the CDR3 is TGCGCCAGCAGCTCAGGGGACTACGAGCAGTACTTC. This encodes CASSSGDYEQYF.

Details on this clone: In the same sample, other DNA sequences code for this CDR3. The chain employs TRBV6-5 and TRBJ2-7; the match to TRBD2 covers 11 bases. After removal of 6 bases from V and 0 bases from J, the junction contained 4 bases not matched to a gene. Per the germline V gene, CDR1 is MNHEY and CDR2 is SVGAGI. This CDR3 contains 15 residues. The CDR3 DNA reads TGTGCCAGCAGCCGAACTAGCGGGAGCTCCTACGAGCAGTACTTC. Translation: CASSRTSGSSYEQYF.